The T cell receptor beta chain described here comes from a study of blood T cell repertoires in COVID-19. Method: immunoSEQ multiplex PCR; TCRdb's copy keeps in-frame clones and lacks some. The table lists about 88,000 clones, around nine tenths of them singletons. Trimming removed 3 bases from V and 4 bases from J, with 9 bases in between. This CDR3 has 13 amino acids. In germline, CDR1 is MGHDK, CDR2 SYGVNS. V is TRBV25-1 and J is TRBJ2-5; D call uncertain. The source of this sequence is a woman aged 80 or over with acute or convalescent COVID-19. The specimen sequenced was peripheral blood. The CDR3 nucleotides are TGTGCCAGCAGTGAGGGTGGGCGAGAGACCCAGTACTTC. Protein sequence: CASSEGGRETQYF.